A selection of T cell receptor beta chains follows, all from one sample in a study of blood T cell repertoires in COVID-19. Method: immunoSEQ multiplex PCR; TCRdb's copy keeps in-frame clones and lacks some. The sample consists of some 110,000 clones, roughly nine tenths of them appearing once. The source material was peripheral blood. These receptors came from a middle-aged man with acute or convalescent COVID-19. The CDR3 runs from the conserved cysteine through the conserved F or W. A D gene is named only where the DNA matches it firmly. Expanded clones get a size class; other rows say once, few or many, or leave the size out.

TRBJ2-7 | NA | 15 | TRBD2 | TRBV2 | TGTGCCAGCAGTGAGCTAGCGGGAGTCTCCTACGAGCAGTACTTC | CASSELAGVSYEQYF
TRBJ2-2 | NA | 14 | TRBD2 | TRBV7-9 | TGTGCCAGCAGCTTAGCGGCGGGGGTCGGGGAGCTGTTTTTT | CASSLAAGVGELFF
TRBJ1-2 | NA | 16 | TRBD1 | TRBV4-1 | TGCGCCAGCAGCCAAAGCCCCGGGACAGGGTACTATGGCTACACCTTC | CASSQSPGTGYYGYTF
TRBJ1-1 | once | 14 | NA | TRBV3-1/TRBV3-2 | TGTGCCAGCAGCCAAGACAGAATGAACACTGAAGCTTTCTTT | CASSQDRMNTEAFF
TRBJ2-7 | NA | 14 | NA | TRBV4-1 | TGCGCCAGCAGCCAAGTTCAGGGCTCCTACGAGCAGTACTTC | CASSQVQGSYEQYF
TRBJ2-1 | NA | 15 | NA | TRBV7-9 | TGTGCCAGCAGCCCTGTCGGAGGCTCCTACAATGAGCAGTTCTTC | CASSPVGGSYNEQFF
TRBJ2-7 | NA | 15 | TRBD2 | TRBV5-1 | TGCGCCAGCAGCTTGGGTAGCGGGAGCGTAGCCGAGCAGTACTTC | CASSLGSGSVAEQYF
TRBJ2-3 | NA | 15 | NA | TRBV5-4 | TGTGCCAGCAGCTTGGCCGGGGGTAGCACAGATACGCAGTATTTT | CASSLAGGSTDTQYF
TRBJ2-1 | once | 15 | TRBD2 | TRBV2 | TGTGCCAGTCCCACTAGCGGAGGGGCTTACAATGAGCAGTTCTTC | CASPTSGGAYNEQFF
TRBJ2-7 | few | 15 | TRBD1 | TRBV19 | TGTGCCAGTAGTATAGCGGGACAGGGTACCTACGAGCAGTACTTC | CASSIAGQGTYEQYF
TRBJ1-2 | NA | 15 | NA | TRBV5-4 | TGTGCCAGCAGCTTGGGACTAAGGGGAGGTTTCGGCTACACCTTC | CASSLGLRGGFGYTF
TRBJ2-2 | few | 19 | NA | TRBV5-6 | TGTGCCAGCAGCTCACGGCTGGGACAAGCGGGGAAGAACACCGGGGAGCTGTTTTTT | CASSSRLGQAGKNTGELFF
TRBJ2-1 | NA | 16 | TRBD2 | TRBV5-1 | TGCGCCAGCAGCTTTGAGCGGGGGGGCCCCTACAATGAGCAGTTCTTC | CASSFERGGPYNEQFF
TRBJ2-5 | NA | 15 | TRBD2 | TRBV9 | TGTGCCAGCAGCGTAGAAGCGGGGGGGCGTGAGACCCAGTACTTC | CASSVEAGGRETQYF
TRBJ1-4 | NA | 14 | NA | TRBV4-2 | TGTGCCAGCAGTCCCGCAGGGAGGGATGAAAAACTGTTTTTT | CASSPAGRDEKLFF
TRBJ2-1 | NA | 16 | TRBD2 | TRBV7-8 | TGTGCCAGCAGCTTCTGGGGACTAGCGGAAGACAATGAGCAGTTCTTC | CASSFWGLAEDNEQFF
TRBJ2-1 | NA | 16 | TRBD2 | TRBV10-3 | TGTGCCATCAGAAGCGGGGGGGGAAGCTCCTACAATGAGCAGTTCTTC | CAIRSGGGSSYNEQFF
TRBJ1-1 | NA | 13 | NA | TRBV11-2 | TGTGCCAGCAGCTTAGACAGGGACACTGAAGCTTTCTTT | CASSLDRDTEAFF